This TCR beta chain was documented in a study of blood T cell repertoires in COVID-19. Study as a whole: Researchers got acute and convalescent COVID-19 samples from the United States, Italy and Spain. The analysed material was cDNA or gDNA that came from T cells, B-cell-depleted T cells, or PBMCs.

The authors' processing: Reference gene primer amplification gave nucleated cell count estimates. The method was immunoSEQ multiplex PCR; TCRdb's version includes in-frame clones alone and lacks a portion of them. Clonal size and the V and J genes are those of that table, whereas D and trimming came from the DNA. The sample contains approximately 180,000 clones, over 65% of which appear only once. Germline CDR1 reads SGHVS; CDR2 reads FQNEAQ. CDR3 length equals 16 residues. V was cut by 1 base and J by 2 bases, with 12 bases left in between. Enrolment of Seattle patients took place during active infection, and they were followed longitudinally.

What was sequenced was peripheral blood. This chain joins TRBV7-8 and TRBJ1-5; D gene uncertain. The receptor was derived from a person aged 65 to 85 with COVID-19, enrolled during active disease. CDR3 in amino acids: CASSLGSAGGNQPQHF. The CDR3, as DNA: TGTGCCAGCAGCTTAGGGTCGGCGGGTGGCAATCAGCCCCAGCATTTT.